This T cell receptor beta chain originates from a study of T cells in Graves' hyperthyroidism and ophthalmopathy. Researchers took RNA transcripts and amplified the TCR beta CDR3 regions from them. With the HTBI primer set, the TCR CDR3 went through a first round of RT-PCR. One entry per CDR3 protein results from TCRdb running MiXCR on the multiplex PCR reads. The sample lists under 350,000 distinct CDR3 sequences, 10% to 15% occurring once. The table lists this clonotype with many counts. The CDR3 totals 14 residues. The V end lost 6 bases, the J end lost 0 bases, and 8 bases lay between the germline ends.

The material sequenced was blood. The chain has TRBV12-3 or TRBV12-4 and TRBJ2-2, with D unresolved. The clonotype comes from a woman aged 30 to 39 with Graves' hyperthyroidism that later progressed to Graves' ophthalmopathy. As DNA, the CDR3 is TGTGCCAGCAGGCAGAGCTCGAACACCGGGGAGCTGTTTTTT. This gives the protein CASRQSSNTGELFF.